The subject of this entry is one T cell receptor (beta chain). Its antigen is currently unknown. The CDR3 extends over 18 amino acids. Trimming at V came to 5 bases and at J to 0 bases, leaving 10 bases not matched to a gene. Germline V gene lookup returns CDR1 SGHTA and CDR2 FQGNSA. The entry originates in a study of T cell responses to AZD1222 COVID-19 vaccine. Study-wide background: Pooled in the analysis were second doses at about 4 or about 12 weeks. Study-wide points: Donors were mostly white British, more females; clonal diversity possibly underestimated.

The protocol was immunoSEQ multiplex PCR, while the TCRdb copy is restricted to in-frame clones and leaves out a portion. The sample holds some 80,000 clones, about 82% seen once. This receptor was obtained from an adult in good health. The input for sequencing was peripheral blood, taken on day 0 of AZD1222 vaccination. V is TRBV7-2 and J is TRBJ2-6, with 7 nucleotides matching TRBD1. The CDR3 reads CASSRNRQGVSGANVLTF. Here the CDR3 DNA reads TGTGCCAGCAGCCGTAACCGGCAGGGGGTCTCTGGGGCCAACGTCCTGACTTTC.